This TCR beta chain was found in a study of OX40 agonist ivuxolimab in advanced cancers. Study-level background: Ivuxolimab was a fully human IgG2 agonistic monoclonal antibody targeting the costimulatory receptor OX40 (CD134). The paper describes the monotherapy dose-escalation part (N ≈ 49 patients) of the phase I trial of ivuxolimab. The dose-escalation cohort was about 86% male with a mean age of about 60 years, ranging from roughly 20 to 85. Intravenous ivuxolimab was administered to patients every 2 weeks at six dose levels: 0.01, 0.1, 0.3, 1.5, 3 and 10 mg/kg. Patients were allowed to have had prior anti-PD-1, anti-PD-L1 or anti-CTLA-4 therapy, and around 41% of the dose-escalation patients had previously received checkpoint inhibitors. Three dose-escalation patients achieved partial responses, one with hepatocellular carcinoma and two with cutaneous melanoma. Of the approximately 50 dose-escalation patients, hepatocellular carcinoma was present in 19, melanoma in about 15, renal cell carcinoma in 9 and head and neck cancer in 9. The point of sequencing TCRbeta in the periphery was to test whether ivuxolimab changed TCR sequence diversity and drove clonal T-cell expansion. Findings and caveats that apply to the study as a whole: In partial responders in the 0.1-3.0 mg/kg groups, normalized peripheral clonal expansion was found to be among the lowest, especially among CD8+ T cells. The antigen specificity of the peripheral T cells that underwent clonal expansion was not determined. On average, CD8+ T cells showed more expanded clones than CD4+ T cells after ivuxolimab. At doses of 0.1 to 3.0 mg/kg, clonal expansion of both CD4+ and CD8+ blood T cells was observed from baseline to week 6. Low levels of normalized T-cell clonal expansion were also seen in some patients who did not respond.

Patients with autoimmune disease history or receiving systemic immunosuppression were excluded from the trial. Peripheral blood for TCR sequencing was collected from all dose cohorts at baseline, on cycle 4 day 1, and on cycle 7 day 1. Samples were obtained from an open-label, multicenter, first-in-human phase I dose-escalation trial of ivuxolimab. Adults with locally advanced or metastatic melanoma, renal cell, hepatocellular, or head and neck squamous cell carcinoma were enrolled in the trial. Before TCR sequencing, CD4+ T cells and CD8+ T cells from peripheral blood were sorted into separate populations. Genomic DNA was extracted from sorted cells for sequencing of the TCRbeta CDR3 region. The immunoSEQ Assay was used to sequence the TCRbeta CDR3 regions. TCRdb carries this immuneACCESS record with in-frame sequences only. Its versions omit some clonotypes, under half of them owing to an unresolved V gene in the studies checked, with the rest unexplained. This sample gives tens of thousands of clones in total; approximately 91% of them show up just once. Roughly 25% of the sample goes to the ten largest clones.

From the cysteine through the phenylalanine, the CDR3 covers 13 amino acids. Left in the record is the CDR3 DNA by itself, 39 bases read in frame from the first base. From a lookup of the germline V gene (reference sequence), CDR1 and CDR2 are LNHDA and SQIVND. Trimming costs V 4 bases and J 4 bases, and their ends lie 10 bases apart. As to this clone: No antigen is known for it. The sample holds no much larger clone one base away, and base qualities are not on file.

The origin of this receptor is an adult with an advanced solid tumor such as melanoma, head and neck, liver or kidney cancer. This receptor chain uses TRBV19 and TRBJ1-2; the D gene lacks a confident call. The specimen was CD4+ or CD8+ T cells sorted from blood, collected in a trial of the OX40 agonist ivuxolimab. The DNA sequence follows: TGTGCCAGTAGTACGGGCAGCCGCTATGGCTACACCTTC. The translation is CASSTGSRYGYTF.